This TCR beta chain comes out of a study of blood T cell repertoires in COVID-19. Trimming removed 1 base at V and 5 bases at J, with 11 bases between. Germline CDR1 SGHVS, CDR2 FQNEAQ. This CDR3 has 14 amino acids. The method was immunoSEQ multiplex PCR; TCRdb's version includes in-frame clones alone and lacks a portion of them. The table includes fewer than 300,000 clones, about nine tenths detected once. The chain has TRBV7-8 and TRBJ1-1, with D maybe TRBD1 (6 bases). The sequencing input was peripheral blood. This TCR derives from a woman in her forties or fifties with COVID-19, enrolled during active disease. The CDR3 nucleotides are TGTGCCAGCAGCTTAGTCACAGGGCAGACTGAAGCTTTCTTT. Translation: CASSLVTGQTEAFF.